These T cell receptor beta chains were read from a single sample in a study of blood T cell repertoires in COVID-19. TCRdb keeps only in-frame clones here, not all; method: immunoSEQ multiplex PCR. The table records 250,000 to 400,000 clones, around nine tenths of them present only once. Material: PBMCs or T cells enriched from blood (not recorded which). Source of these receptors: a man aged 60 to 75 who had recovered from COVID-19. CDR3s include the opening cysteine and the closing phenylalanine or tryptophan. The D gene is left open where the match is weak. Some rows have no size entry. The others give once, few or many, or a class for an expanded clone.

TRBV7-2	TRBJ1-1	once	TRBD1	TGTGCCAGCAGCTTATCTCAGGTGGGACAGATTGAAGCTTTCTTT	CASSLSQVGQIEAFF
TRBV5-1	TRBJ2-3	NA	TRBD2	TGCGCCAGCGACCAAGCGGGGCCAAAGTCAGATACGCAGTATTTT	CASDQAGPKSDTQYF
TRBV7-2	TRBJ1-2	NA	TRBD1	TGTGCCAGCAGCTGGACAGGGGGCGATAGCTATGGCTACACCTTC	CASSWTGGDSYGYTF
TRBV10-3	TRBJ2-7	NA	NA	TGTGCCATCAGACTCCCACAGTCCTACGAGCAGTACTTC	CAIRLPQSYEQYF
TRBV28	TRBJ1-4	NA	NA	TGTGCCAGCAGTCTACAGGGAGAGTCGGAAAAACTGTTTTTT	CASSLQGESEKLFF
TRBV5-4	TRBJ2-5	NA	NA	TGTGCCAGCAGCTCCTTCCAAGAGACCCAGTACTTC	CASSSFQETQYF
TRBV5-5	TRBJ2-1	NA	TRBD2	TGTGCCAGCAGCTTGGTCGGGACTAGCGGGAGTAATGAGCAGTTCTTC	CASSLVGTSGSNEQFF
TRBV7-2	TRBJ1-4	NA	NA	TGTGCCAGCAGCTTCCTACTAGGGACTAATGAAAAACTGTTTTTT	CASSFLLGTNEKLFF
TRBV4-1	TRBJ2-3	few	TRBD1	TGCGCCAGCAGACTAGGGCAGGGGGCAAGCACAGATACGCAGTATTTT	CASRLGQGASTDTQYF
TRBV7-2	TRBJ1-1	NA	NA	TGTGCCAGCAGCTGGCTGACCTCAGGGGACACTGAAGCTTTCTTT	CASSWLTSGDTEAFF
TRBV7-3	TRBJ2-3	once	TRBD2	TGTGCCAGCAGCCCCGCGGGGGGTGCAGATACGCAGTATTTT	CASSPAGGADTQYF
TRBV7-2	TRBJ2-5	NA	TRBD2	TGTGCCAGCAGCTTAGCGCGACTAGCGCCCAGGGAGACCCAGTACTTC	CASSLARLAPRETQYF
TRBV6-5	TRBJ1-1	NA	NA	TGTGCCAGCAGTACCCCTCGACGGGGGAACACTGAAGCTTTCTTT	CASSTPRRGNTEAFF
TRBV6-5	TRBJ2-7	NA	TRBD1	TGTGCCAGCACTACCCGGGACAGGGGGTTCCACGAGCAGTACTTC	CASTTRDRGFHEQYF
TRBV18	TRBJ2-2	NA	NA	TGTGCCAGCTCACCAGTTATCGTATCTCAGTCCACCGGGGAGCTGTTTTTT	CASSPVIVSQSTGELFF
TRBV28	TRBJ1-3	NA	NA	TGTGCCAGCAGTTCAGGACAGATGGGAAACACCATATATTTT	CASSSGQMGNTIYF
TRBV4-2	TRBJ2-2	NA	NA	TGTGCCAGCAGCCAAGGCCATAGCTCGAACACCGGGGAGCTGTTTTTT	CASSQGHSSNTGELFF
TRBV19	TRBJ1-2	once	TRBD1	TGTGCCAGTCTGACAGGGGGCATCGGGGGCTACACCTTC	CASLTGGIGGYTF
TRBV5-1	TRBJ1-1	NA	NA	TGCGCCAGCAGCTTGGATCTAGGGGATACTGAAGCTTTCTTT	CASSLDLGDTEAFF
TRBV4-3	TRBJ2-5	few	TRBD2	TGCGCCAGCAGCCAAGACCCAGCGGGAGGGTTTGAGACCCAGTACTTC	CASSQDPAGGFETQYF
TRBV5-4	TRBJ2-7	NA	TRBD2	TGTGCCAGCAGTAGACGAACCGGGACTAGGGACGAGCAGTACTTC	CASSRRTGTRDEQYF
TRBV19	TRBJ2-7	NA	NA	TGTGCCAGTAGTAACGAGGGTCGGTACGAGCAGTACTTC	CASSNEGRYEQYF
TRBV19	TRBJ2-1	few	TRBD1	TGTGCCAGTAGTAACAGGGGGCTAAGCAATGAGCAGTTCTTC	CASSNRGLSNEQFF
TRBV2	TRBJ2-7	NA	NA	TGTGCCAGCAGTGAAGGGACAGTTAGGGACGAGCAGTACTTC	CASSEGTVRDEQYF
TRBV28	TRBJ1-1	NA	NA	TGTGCCAGCAGTTTACTGGCAGCCCCGGGGAACACTGAAGCTTTCTTT	CASSLLAAPGNTEAFF
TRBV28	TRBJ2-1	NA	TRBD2	TGTGCCAGCAGTGGACTAGCTTTCCACAATGAGCAGTTCTTC	CASSGLAFHNEQFF
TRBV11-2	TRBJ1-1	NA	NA	TGTGCCAGCAGCTTGGCGGGGGGTGGGAACACTGAAGCTTTCTTT	CASSLAGGGNTEAFF
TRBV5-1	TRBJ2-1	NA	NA	TGCGCCAGCAGCTTGGTAGGGGCTTACTACAATGAGCAGTTCTTC	CASSLVGAYYNEQFF
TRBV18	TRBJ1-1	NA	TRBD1	TGTGCCAGCTCACCACAGGGGGCGGTCACTGAAGCTTTCTTT	CASSPQGAVTEAFF
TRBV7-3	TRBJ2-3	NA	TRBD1	TGTGCCAGCAGCACTACAGGGGGTGTAAGCACAGATACGCAGTATTTT	CASSTTGGVSTDTQYF
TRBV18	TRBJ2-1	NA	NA	TGTGCCAGCTCACCAGCCAGGGGAATCTATAGTGAGCAGTTCTTC	CASSPARGIYSEQFF
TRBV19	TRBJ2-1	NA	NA	TGTGCCAGTAGTTTGCAGATTTTCTACAATGAGCAGTTCTTC	CASSLQIFYNEQFF
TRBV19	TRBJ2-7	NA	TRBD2	TGTGCCAGTAGTATAATTCCGGGGGGGCCTCCCTACGAGCAGTACTTC	CASSIIPGGPPYEQYF
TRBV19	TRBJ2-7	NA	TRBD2	TGTGCCAGTAGTAATCCGGGACTAGCGGGACTTTACGAGCAGTACTTC	CASSNPGLAGLYEQYF
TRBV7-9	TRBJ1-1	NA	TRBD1	TGTGCCAGCAGGCGACAGGGGGAAACCGCTGAAGCTTTCTTT	CASRRQGETAEAFF
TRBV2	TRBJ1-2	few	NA	TGTGCCAGCAGTGATAACCAGGGTAGAGTTAACTATGGCTACACCTTC	CASSDNQGRVNYGYTF
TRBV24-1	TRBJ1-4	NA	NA	TGTGCCACCAGCGTAGGGGGAGTCGGTAATGAAAAACTGTTTTTT	CATSVGGVGNEKLFF
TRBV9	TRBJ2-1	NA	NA	TGTGCCAGCAGCGTAGGTCCCACCCACGAGAATGAGCAGTTCTTC	CASSVGPTHENEQFF
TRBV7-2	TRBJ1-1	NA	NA	TGTGCCAGCAGCTTAAGGGCAGGGAGGGGGATGAACACTGAAGCTTTCTTT	CASSLRAGRGMNTEAFF
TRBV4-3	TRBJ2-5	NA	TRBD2	TGCGCCAGCAGCCAAGATCAGGCTAGCGGTTCCTGGAACTTC	CASSQDQASGSWNF
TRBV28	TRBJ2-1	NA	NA	TGTGCCAGCACCTGGGCCCCTGGGTACAATGAGCAGTTCTTC	CASTWAPGYNEQFF
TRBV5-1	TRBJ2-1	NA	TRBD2	TGCGCCAGCAGCTTGGCCGGGGGAGGGCTCACCCTGAATGAGCAGTTCTTC	CASSLAGGGLTLNEQFF
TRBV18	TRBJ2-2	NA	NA	TGTGCCAGCTCACTTGATCTAGTCCCGGAGCTGTTTTTT	CASSLDLVPELFF
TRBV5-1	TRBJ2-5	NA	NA	TGCGCCAGCAGCTACCAGACTAACTATCAAGAGACCCAGTACTTC	CASSYQTNYQETQYF
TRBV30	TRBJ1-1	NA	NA	TGTGCCTGGAGTGTTAAACAGGGTTACACTGAAGCTTTCTTT	CAWSVKQGYTEAFF
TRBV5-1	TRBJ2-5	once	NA	TGCGCCAGCAGTTCGAACGGGGGTGGCGAGGAGACCCAGTACTTC	CASSSNGGGEETQYF
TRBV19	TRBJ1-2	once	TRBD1	TGTGCCAGTAGTATTGGGACAGCTAACTATGGCTACACCTTC	CASSIGTANYGYTF
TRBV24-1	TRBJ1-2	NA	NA	TGTGCCACCAGTGATAGTCCACGGAGCTATGGCTACACCTTC	CATSDSPRSYGYTF
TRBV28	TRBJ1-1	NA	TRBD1	TGTGCCAGCAGTTTGACCGGACAGGGGGAGTATTTAGCTTTCTTT	CASSLTGQGEYLAFF
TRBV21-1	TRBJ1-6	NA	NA	TGTGCCAGCAGCTTCTCGGGGACTATAACGAATTCACCCCTCCACTTT	CASSFSGTITNSPLHF
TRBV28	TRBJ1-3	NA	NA	TGTGCCAGCAGTATTGCGGGGGCCGAATCTGGAAACACCATATATTTT	CASSIAGAESGNTIYF